The next 31 T cell receptor beta chains were all read from a single sample in a study of blood T cell repertoires in COVID-19. TCRdb's table, derived via immunoSEQ multiplex PCR, lists solely in-frame clones and lacks some. The table has under 400,000 clones, over 75% seen once. The sample comprised PBMCs or T cells enriched from blood (not recorded which). The source is a man aged 35 to 55 in a cohort exposed to, infected with or recovered from COVID-19 (not recorded which).

The table lists this clone with a count of one. The rearrangement uses TRBV7-9 and TRBJ2-7; TRBD1 is a possible D gene (5 bases). CDR3 length equals 13 residues. The germline gives CDR1 SEHNR, CDR2 FQNEAQ (reference sequence). The V end was cut by 5 bases, the J end by 5 bases, with 13 bases between. The CDR3 nucleotides read TGTGCCAGCAGCCCCCCGGGCAGGGACGAGCAGTACTTC. Amino acids: CASSPPGRDEQYF.

J is TRBJ2-5 and V is TRBV2, with a tentative D call TRBD2 (5 bases). The CDR3 is 13 amino acids. V lost 6 bases and J lost 7, with 15 bases in between. The germline gives CDR1 SNHLY, CDR2 FYNNEI. The CDR3 loop reads CASSLNGEGTQYF. CDR3 DNA sequence: TGTGCCAGCAGCTTGAACGGAGAGGGGACCCAGTACTTC.

This chain connects TRBV7-6 to TRBJ1-3; D call uncertain. This CDR3 has 15 amino acids. V gave up 5 bases and J gave up 4 bases, with 15 bases separating them. Germline V gene lookup returns CDR1 SGHVS and CDR2 FNYEAQ. The CDR3 nucleotides are TGTGCCAGCAGCGAAGCGACCGTCGCAGGAAACACCATATATTTT. Its protein product is CASSEATVAGNTIYF.

CDR3 nucleotide sequence: TGTGCCAGCAGCCAGGTGGCGGGCGATGGAGGTTGGTCCTACAATGAGCAGTTCTTC. It yields the protein CASSQVAGDGGWSYNEQFF. The chain carries TRBV4-2 and TRBJ2-1, with D maybe TRBD2 (5 bases). V was shortened by 3 bases and J by 1 base, with 22 bases between the two germline ends. Per the germline V gene, CDR1 is LGHNA and CDR2 is YNFKEQ. The CDR3 sequence is 19 residues long.

The chain links TRBV12-5 to TRBJ2-3, with D possibly matching TRBD2 (6 bases). The germline V and J ends were trimmed by 6 bases and 1 base, with 8 bases remaining between them. This CDR3 is 13 amino acids long. Germline V lookup: CDR1 LGHNT, CDR2 FRNRAP. The CDR3 bases are TGTGCTAGTGGCCCGGGAGGCACAGATACGCAGTATTTT. Translated: CASGPGGTDTQYF.

V and J are TRBV3-1 (or the pseudogene TRBV3-2) and TRBJ1-5; D unresolved. With 4 bases removed from V and 2 bases from J, the gap between germline ends came to 9 bases. Germline CDR1 is LGHDT and CDR2 is YNNKEL (reference sequence). The CDR3 has 14 residues. CDR3 in amino acids: CASSPFSGNQPQHF. CDR3 DNA sequence: TGTGCCAGCAGCCCGTTCTCTGGCAATCAGCCCCAGCATTTT.

The CDR3 reads CASSDLGTTYNEQFF. The CDR3 DNA sequence: TGTGCCAGCAGTGATCTCGGGACTACCTACAATGAGCAGTTCTTC. This chain links TRBV2 with TRBJ2-1; 7 bases line up with TRBD2. The V gene's germline CDR1 is SNHLY and CDR2 FYNNEI. The trim removed 3 bases at V and 2 bases at J, leaving 4 bases unmatched. The CDR3 runs 15 residues. The entire variable domain, with the rest obtained from reference TRBV2 and TRBJ2-1, is as follows: EPEVTQTPSHQVTQMGQEVILRCVPISNHLYFYWYRQILGQKVEFLVSFYNNEISEKSEIFDDQFSVERPDGSNFTLKIRSTKLEDSAMYFCASSDLGTTYNEQFFGPGTRLTVL.

V usage is TRBV19 and J usage is TRBJ1-5; D remains unclear. There are 12 residues in the CDR3. The germline V gene encodes CDR1 LNHDA and CDR2 SQIVND (reference sequence). V shed 7 bases and J shed 3 bases, with 7 bases lying between them. The CDR3 is CASTDNNQPQHF. The DNA of the CDR3 is TGTGCCAGTACCGACAACAATCAGCCCCAGCATTTT.

V gene TRBV19 combines with J gene TRBJ2-7; D is undetermined. The V gene lost 3 bases and the J gene lost 3 bases, with 12 bases spanning the gap. This CDR3 spans 14 amino acids. CDR1 is LNHDA, CDR2 SQIVND, per germline (reference sequence). The CDR3 nucleotides are TGTGCCAGTAGTATGAACTCATATGACTACGAGCAGTACTTC. The encoded protein is CASSMNSYDYEQYF.

The rearrangement uses TRBV5-1 and TRBJ2-3; 11 positions match TRBD2. The V gene's germline CDR1 is SGHRS and CDR2 YFSETQ. The junction had 10 bases not matched to a gene; V was cut back by 0 bases and J by 4 bases. The CDR3 contains 18 residues. This chain's CDR3 is CASSLGALAGGRSDTQYF. CDR3 nucleotides: TGCGCCAGCAGCTTGGGGGCCCTAGCGGGAGGCAGGTCAGATACGCAGTATTTT.

The J gene is TRBJ1-4, the V gene TRBV18, with D possibly being TRBD1 (6 bases). Germline V gives CDR1 KGHSH, CDR2 LQKENI. This CDR3 contains 15 residues. Between the trimmed V and J ends, which lost 2 bases and 6 bases, there was a span of 13 bases. DNA for the CDR3: TGTGCCAGCTCACCAACAGGGCAATCGGATGAAAAACTGTTTTTT. This gives the protein CASSPTGQSDEKLFF.

The chain links TRBV6-5 to TRBJ1-6; a weak D match, TRBD1 (5 bases). V gave up 6 bases and J gave up 10 bases, with 16 bases separating them. The germline CDR1 and CDR2 sequences are MNHEY and SVGAGI. The CDR3 spans 14 residues. This CDR3 reads CASRGTRGISPLHF. The DNA for the CDR3 is TGTGCCAGCAGGGGGACGCGGGGGATATCACCCCTCCACTTT.

This sequence joins TRBV7-9 and TRBJ1-4, with 8 bases fitting TRBD1. The CDR3 contains 14 residues. The germline gives CDR1 SEHNR, CDR2 FQNEAQ (reference sequence). J gave up 6 bases and V 6 bases, and 6 bases lay outside the gene matches. DNA of the CDR3: TGTGCCAGCAGTCCGGACAGGGCTGATGAAAAACTGTTTTTT. Protein: CASSPDRADEKLFF.

The rearrangement links TRBV10-3 to TRBJ2-6, with TRBD1 identical over 9 bases. CDR1 and CDR2 from the germline V gene are ENHRY and SYGVKD. The CDR3 extends over 16 amino acids. V shed 6 bases, J shed 0 bases, and the junction held 3 bases outside the gene matches. CDR3 region: CAISGQGRSGANVLTF. CDR3 coding DNA: TGTGCCATCAGCGGACAGGGGCGCTCTGGGGCCAACGTCCTGACTTTC.

The chain uses TRBV4-2 and TRBJ2-2; TRBD2 might be the D (6 bases). The ends were cut back, 1 base at V and 0 bases at J, with 9 bases in the middle. The CDR3 consists of 16 residues. CDR1 LGHNA and CDR2 YNFKEQ come from the germline V gene. CDR3 nucleotides: TGTGCCAGCAGCCAAGCACAGCGGGCGAACACCGGGGAGCTGTTTTTT. Its protein product is CASSQAQRANTGELFF.

J is TRBJ2-1 and V is TRBV29-1; TRBD2 matches at 11 bases. V lost 7 bases and J lost 4; bases outside the gene matches: 3. This CDR3 is built from 13 residues. From germline, CDR1 is SQVTM and CDR2 ANQGSEA. The CDR3 DNA follows: TGCAGCGGCCGGACTAGCGGGTACAATGAGCAGTTCTTC. Translated: CSGRTSGYNEQFF.

This clone occurred once. This chain links TRBV7-3 with TRBJ1-6, with 9 bases aligning to TRBD1. V shed 2 bases, J shed 6 bases, and the junction held 2 bases outside the gene matches. Looked up from germline, CDR1 is SGHTA and CDR2 is FQGTGA. CDR3 length: 15 residues. In nucleotides, the CDR3 is TGTGCCAGCAGCTTAGGGGGACAGGGTAATTCACCCCTCCACTTT. Translated, it gives CASSLGGQGNSPLHF.

This clone is a singleton in its sample. The chain couples TRBV6-5 to TRBJ1-1; 7 bases fit TRBD1. There are 15 residues in the CDR3. Germline CDR1 reads MNHEY; CDR2 reads SVGAGI. J lost 8 bases, V lost 2 bases, and 11 bases had no gene match. This CDR3 is CASSYGEGARTEAFF. The CDR3 DNA follows: TGTGCCAGCAGTTACGGTGAGGGGGCCCGAACGGAAGCTTTCTTT.

The chain uses TRBV5-4 and TRBJ2-2; D ambiguous. CDR3 length: 14 residues. The germline CDR1 and CDR2 sequences are SGHNT and YYREEE (reference sequence). Trimming left V 5 bases short and J 4 bases short, with 12 bases between. As DNA, the CDR3 is TGTGCCAGCAGTATCGACACCTCCACCGGGGAGCTGTTTTTT. It codes for CASSIDTSTGELFF.

This sequence joins TRBV15 and TRBJ1-5, with D uncertain. The CDR3 is 18 residues long. The ends were cut back, 0 bases at V and 1 base at J, with 16 bases in the middle. From germline, CDR1 is LNHNV and CDR2 YYDKDF (reference sequence). CDR3: CATSRDRLVGISNQPQHF. Here the CDR3 DNA reads TGTGCCACCAGCAGAGATCGTCTCGTGGGCATCAGCAATCAGCCCCAGCATTTT.

The V gene is TRBV5-1, the J gene TRBJ2-7; D perhaps matches TRBD2 (6 bases). Looked up from germline, CDR1 is SGHRS and CDR2 is YFSETQ. Trimming took off 5 bases at V and 6 bases at J, with 15 bases between the two ends. The CDR3 has 13 amino acids. CDR3 in amino acids: CASRAEGGSEQYF. The DNA of the CDR3 is TGCGCCAGCAGAGCGGAAGGAGGGAGCGAGCAGTACTTC.

J is TRBJ2-7 and V is TRBV3-1 (or the pseudogene TRBV3-2); TRBD2 is a possible D gene (5 bases). This CDR3 comprises 12 residues. Trimming pared 2 bases from V and 7 bases from J, leaving 9 bases between. CDR1 is LGHDT and CDR2 is YNNKEL in the germline V gene (reference sequence). The CDR3: CASSQYTGEQYF. In nucleotides, the CDR3 is TGTGCCAGCAGCCAATATACGGGAGAGCAGTACTTC.

The V and J genes are TRBV6-1 and TRBJ2-1; unclear D gene. The CDR3 extends over 12 amino acids. From germline, CDR1 is MNHNS and CDR2 SASEGT. V dropped 2 bases and J dropped 10 bases, with 9 bases sitting between them. CDR3 sequence: CASSEKRVEQFF. Written as DNA, the CDR3 is TGTGCCAGCAGTGAAAAGAGAGTAGAGCAGTTCTTC.

This chain links TRBV2 with TRBJ2-7; no definite D call. The CDR3 extends over 12 amino acids. Germline CDR1 is SNHLY and CDR2 is FYNNEI. V lost 10 bases to trimming and J lost 1 base, with 11 bases between them. CDR3 sequence: CATKRQSYEQYF. For the CDR3, the DNA is TGTGCCACCAAGCGCCAGTCCTACGAGCAGTACTTC.

The CDR3 sequence: CAWSMGGYQPQHF. Here the CDR3 DNA reads TGTGCCTGGAGTATGGGAGGTTATCAGCCCCAGCATTTT. The rearrangement joins TRBV30 to TRBJ1-5; unclear D gene. V lost 2 bases and J lost 5, with 10 bases in between. The CDR3 runs to 13 residues. Germline V lookup: CDR1 GTSNPN, CDR2 SVGIG (reference sequence).

The chain couples TRBV29-1 to TRBJ1-1; D perhaps matches TRBD1 (6 bases). Germline values: CDR1 SQVTM, CDR2 ANQGSEA. Trimming shortened V by 6 bases and J by 9 bases, and 11 bases separated the two germline ends. The CDR3 has 10 residues. The CDR3 nucleotides are TGCAGCGTCAACAGGGAGCAAGCTTTCTTT. This codes for CSVNREQAFF. The full variable domain, in which reference TRBV29-1 and TRBJ1-1 provide the parts outside the CDR3, is SAVISQKPSRDICQRGTSLTIQCQVDSQVTMMFWYRQQPGQSLTLIATANQGSEATYESGFVIDKFPISRPNLTFSTLTVSNMSPEDSSIYLCSVNREQAFFGQGTRLTVV.

The chain has TRBV4-2 and TRBJ2-7, with no clear D. The CDR3 has 13 amino acids. Germline V gene lookup returns CDR1 LGHNA and CDR2 YNFKEQ. The V and J ends lost 4 bases and 4 bases respectively, with 11 bases between them. Here the CDR3 DNA reads TGTGCCAGCAGCCCGGGTTCTAGTTACGAGCAGTACTTC. Translated: CASSPGSSYEQYF.

The chain is built from TRBV19 and TRBJ2-1; a weak D match, TRBD2 (5 bases). Germline assignment: CDR1 LNHDA and CDR2 SQIVND (reference sequence). The ends were cut back, 5 bases at V and 7 bases at J, with 12 bases in the middle. The CDR3 loop spans 13 amino acids. CDR3 region: CASSYPGWNEQFF. CDR3 DNA: TGTGCCAGTAGTTATCCGGGGTGGAATGAGCAGTTCTTC.

As to this clone: This specimen includes other DNA sequences encoding the same CDR3. The chain has TRBV27 and TRBJ2-7; possible D gene TRBD2, 6 bases. Trimming took 3 bases from V and 7 from J, leaving 10 bases between them. The CDR3 spans 12 residues. CDR1 MNHEY and CDR2 SMNVEV come from the germline V gene (reference sequence). The CDR3 nucleotides read TGTGCCAGCAGTTTGAGTGGGGGGGAGCAGTACTTC. Amino acid sequence: CASSLSGGEQYF.

The J gene is TRBJ1-6, the V gene TRBV6-5; D is unclear. Germline V CDR1 and CDR2: MNHEY, SVGAGI. The CDR3 has 12 residues. V dropped 8 bases and J dropped 18 bases, with 20 bases sitting between them. The CDR3 loop is CASDEDGGNPHF. The CDR3, as DNA: TGTGCCAGCGATGAGGACGGCGGGAATCCCCACTTT.

The genes are TRBV6-4 and TRBJ1-2; D unresolved. The CDR3 consists of 17 residues. The V end lost 2 bases, the J end lost 2 bases, and 18 bases lay between the germline ends. The germline CDR1 and CDR2 sequences are MRHNA and SNTAGT. CDR3 nucleotide sequence: TGTGCCAGCAGTGACCCTACCCGGCGGGGAGAGAACTATGGCTACACCTTC. Residues: CASSDPTRRGENYGYTF.